The rows below give T cell receptor beta chains drawn from one sample of a study of T cells after yellow fever vaccination. TCRdb passed the 5' RACE reads through MiXCR, listing each CDR3 protein once. The repertoire holds more than 300,000 distinct CDR3 sequences, with about 10% as singletons. The sequencing used CD4+ T cells sorted from PBMCs, collected 45 days after the yellow fever booster vaccination. Receptor source: a man aged 18 to 29 who received the YFV17D yellow fever vaccine. Each CDR3 is given with its conserved first and last residue. The D gene is left open where the match is weak. The size of a clone is reported for some rows only, either as once, few or many, or as a class for expanded clones.

TRBD1	TRBJ2-3	few	TRBV30	CAWETRQGGTDTQYF	TGTGCCTGGGAGACAAGACAGGGTGGCACAGATACGCAGTATTTT
TRBD1	TRBJ2-7	many	TRBV5-6	CASSLKGQGYEQYF	TGTGCCAGCAGCTTGAAAGGACAGGGCTACGAGCAGTACTTC
-	TRBJ1-5	many	TRBV4-3	CASSRRLGGSNQPQHF	TGCGCCAGCAGCCGGAGGTTGGGCGGGAGCAATCAGCCCCAGCATTTT
-	TRBJ2-5	-	TRBV29-1	CSVNGVSQETQYF	TGCAGCGTTAACGGGGTCTCTCAAGAGACCCAGTACTTC
TRBD1	TRBJ1-3	few	TRBV5-1	CASSQSSGTGGNTIYF	TGCGCCAGCAGCCAATCGTCCGGGACAGGCGGAAACACCATATATTTT
-	TRBJ1-1	few	TRBV5-1	CASSLMTANTEAFF	TGCGCCAGCAGCTTGATGACAGCGAACACTGAAGCTTTCTTT
-	TRBJ1-6	-	TRBV28	CASGPGEVDSPLHF	TGTGCCAGCGGACCAGGGGAGGTGGATTCACCCCTCCACTTT
-	TRBJ1-2	-	TRBV7-3	CASSFQHHPNYGYTF	TGTGCCAGCAGCTTCCAACACCATCCTAACTATGGCTACACCTTC
-	TRBJ1-5	-	TRBV6-1	CASSEQGSQPQHF	TGTGCCAGCAGTGAACAGGGTTCGCAGCCCCAGCATTTT
TRBD1	TRBJ1-4	few	TRBV7-9	CASSRRQGTREKLFF	TGTGCCAGCAGCCGAAGACAGGGAACTCGGGAAAAACTGTTTTTT
TRBD1	TRBJ2-1	many	TRBV5-1	CASSLGTGYNEQFF	TGCGCCAGCAGCTTGGGGACAGGCTACAATGAGCAGTTCTTC
-	TRBJ1-1	-	TRBV5-1	CASSKGAGNTEAFF	TGCGCCAGCAGCAAAGGGGCTGGGAACACTGAAGCTTTCTTT
TRBD1	TRBJ1-1	few	TRBV5-1	CASRTGVTNTEAFF	TGCGCCAGCAGGACAGGGGTTACGAACACTGAAGCTTTCTTT